These 9 T cell receptor beta chains were sequenced from one sample in a study of blood T cell repertoires in COVID-19. Assay used: immunoSEQ multiplex PCR; TCRdb lists only in-frame clones, some missing. The table has about 240,000 clones, roughly 81% seen once. Sequencing was carried out using peripheral blood. The source of these receptors is a woman aged 80 or over with COVID-19, enrolled during active disease.

The rearrangement links TRBV7-3 to TRBJ1-1; D perhaps matches TRBD1 (5 bases). Per germline, CDR1 SGHTA and CDR2 FQGTGA. Between the trimmed V and J ends, which lost 1 base and 1 base, there was a span of 10 bases. The CDR3 is made up of 15 amino acids. The CDR3 DNA sequence: TGTGCCAGCAGCTTAAAGCAGGGCGGGAACACTGAAGCTTTCTTT. Amino acids: CASSLKQGGNTEAFF.

This sequence joins TRBV10-3 and TRBJ2-1, with 9 bases aligning to TRBD2. Per germline, CDR1 ENHRY and CDR2 SYGVKD. Trimming took 7 bases from V and 2 from J; bases not matched to a gene: 3. The CDR3 runs 14 residues. The CDR3 DNA sequence: TGTGCCATCAAGGCGGGAGGGCCCTACAATGAGCAGTTCTTC. It is translated as CAIKAGGPYNEQFF.

The chain couples TRBV7-9 to TRBJ1-2, with D unresolved. Germline assignment: CDR1 SEHNR and CDR2 FQNEAQ (reference sequence). The CDR3 spans 14 residues. Trimming took 2 bases from V and 0 from J, leaving 7 bases between them. CDR3 DNA sequence: TGTGCCAGCAGCTTAACAAATCCTAACTATGGCTACACCTTC. Protein: CASSLTNPNYGYTF.

The rearrangement links TRBV6-6 to TRBJ2-7; 10 bases map to TRBD1. CDR1 and CDR2 (germline): MNHNY, SVGAGI (reference sequence). The CDR3 length is 14 residues. Trimming at V came to 6 bases and at J to 4 bases, leaving 6 bases not matched to a gene. This CDR3 reads CASSLRTGGYEQYF. CDR3 coding DNA: TGTGCCAGCAGCCTTAGGACAGGGGGGTACGAGCAGTACTTC.

CDR3 residues: CATRDRDENGYTF. The CDR3 coding sequence is TGTGCCACTCGAGACAGGGATGAGAATGGCTACACCTTC. This sequence joins TRBV15 and TRBJ1-2, with 7 bases identical to TRBD1. Per germline, CDR1 LNHNV and CDR2 YYDKDF (reference sequence). Unmatched junction bases numbered 10, after V lost 9 bases and J lost 6 bases. This CDR3 contains 13 residues.

The J gene is TRBJ2-1, the V gene TRBV21-1; no check of the table's D call, TRBD1, against the DNA was made. TRBV21-1 is a pseudogene segment. This CDR3 is 18 amino acids long. The CDR3 coding sequence is TGTGCCAGCAGCATAAAAAAGGGACAGGGAGGACACTACAATGAGCAGTTCTTC. It codes for CASSIKKGQGGHYNEQFF.

CDR3 DNA sequence: TGTGCCAGCAGTCGCGACGGGTTGGGCAATCAGCCCCAGCATTTT. Residues: CASSRDGLGNQPQHF. The chain joins TRBV6-4 to TRBJ1-5; unclear D gene. The ends were cut back, 5 bases at V and 2 bases at J, with 13 bases in the middle. Germline V gene data show CDR1 as MRHNA and CDR2 as SNTAGT. The CDR3 extends over 15 amino acids.

This chain's CDR3 is CASSIGGLAEKLFF. DNA for the CDR3: TGTGCCAGCAGCATAGGAGGCCTGGCTGAAAAACTGTTTTTT. The V call is TRBV6-2 or TRBV6-3, the J call TRBJ1-4; no firm D call. The V gene's germline CDR1 is MNHEY and CDR2 SVGEGT. The CDR3 has 14 amino acids. V was pared by 6 bases and J by 7 bases, with 15 bases between.

The rearrangement uses TRBV11-3 and TRBJ2-5, with D possibly being TRBD2 (6 bases). The length of the CDR3 is 17 residues. The V end was cut by 1 base, the J end by 5 bases, with 20 bases between. Germline assignment: CDR1 SGHNT and CDR2 YENEEA. This chain's CDR3 is CASSLGVRGAGKETQYF. CDR3 sequence (DNA): TGTGCCAGCAGCTTAGGGGTCCGCGGAGCGGGCAAGGAGACCCAGTACTTC.